This record concerns one TCR beta chain sequence. Seattle's cohort entered during active infection and was followed longitudinally. The CDR3 spans 15 residues. Germline CDR1 reads SGHRS; CDR2 reads YFSETQ. Trimming took 6 bases from V and 3 from J, leaving 19 bases between them. The data stem from a study of blood T cell repertoires in COVID-19. Per the authors' pipeline: Counts of nucleated cells, estimated from reference gene primer amplification, were obtained. Only in-frame clones appear in the TCRdb table, and some are missing; sequencing was by immunoSEQ multiplex PCR. V, J and clone size are those of that table, while D and trimming were read from the DNA. The sample holds about 87,000 clones, about 85% seen once.

The chain uses TRBV5-1 and TRBJ2-7; the D gene is possibly TRBD1 (7 bases). The specimen sequenced was peripheral blood. The TCR sequence derives from a woman aged 80 or over with COVID-19, enrolled during active disease. The CDR3: CASTPGAGGYYEQYF. CDR3 coding DNA: TGCGCCAGCACCCCGGGGGCAGGGGGGTACTACGAGCAGTACTTC.